These T cell receptor beta chains were read from a single sample in a study of blood T cell repertoires in COVID-19. Generated by immunoSEQ multiplex PCR, the TCRdb table keeps only in-frame clones and is missing some. This table holds 40,000 to 45,000 clones, roughly nine tenths found once. What was sequenced was peripheral blood. The origin of the receptors is a human donor in a cohort sampled during active COVID-19. CDR3s include the opening cysteine and the closing phenylalanine or tryptophan. Each record gives: V gene, D gene, J gene, clone size, CDR3 DNA, CDR3 protein. D genes are given only for firm matches. Rows may omit the clone size; those that give it use once, few, many or a size class.

V: TRBV10-2
D: -
J: TRBJ1-4
size: -
DNA: TGCGCCAGCAGTCCTGGGCCGGTGGGAGAACTGTTTTTT
CDR3: CASSPGPVGELFF

V: TRBV11-2
D: TRBD1
J: TRBJ1-1
size: -
DNA: TGTGCCAGCAGCCCTTCCACAGGGGTCTTCACTGAAGCTTTCTTT
CDR3: CASSPSTGVFTEAFF

V: TRBV7-2
D: TRBD1
J: TRBJ1-5
size: -
DNA: TGTGCCAGCAGCTTACGGGGACAGGGAAATCAGCCCCAGCATTTT
CDR3: CASSLRGQGNQPQHF

V: TRBV10-3
D: -
J: TRBJ1-2
size: -
DNA: TGTGCCATCAGTGAAAGGCCAGGGGATGACTATGGCTACACCTTC
CDR3: CAISERPGDDYGYTF

V: TRBV5-1
D: TRBD2
J: TRBJ2-2
size: once
DNA: TGCGCCAGCAGCTTAGGACTAGCGGGGACCGGGGAGCTGTTTTTT
CDR3: CASSLGLAGTGELFF

V: TRBV19
D: -
J: TRBJ1-5
size: -
DNA: TGTGCCAGTACGGGGGGCGCCGGCAATCAGCCCCAGCATTTT
CDR3: CASTGGAGNQPQHF

V: TRBV7-9
D: -
J: TRBJ1-6
size: -
DNA: TGTGCCAGCACAACAGGGACGATTTCACCCCTCCACTTT
CDR3: CASTTGTISPLHF

V: TRBV5-8
D: -
J: TRBJ1-1
size: once
DNA: TGTGCCAGCAAGATGAGGGGGGGGAGGATCACTGAAGCTTTCTTT
CDR3: CASKMRGGRITEAFF

V: TRBV5-8
D: -
J: TRBJ2-7
size: -
DNA: TGTGCCAGCGGAGTCTCCTACGAGCAGTACTTC
CDR3: CASGVSYEQYF

V: TRBV28
D: TRBD2
J: TRBJ2-5
size: -
DNA: TGTGCCAGCAGCCGAGGGCTGACTAGCGGGGTGCAAGTGAAGACCCAGTACTTC
CDR3: CASSRGLTSGVQVKTQYF

V: TRBV5-6
D: -
J: TRBJ2-7
size: -
DNA: TGTGCCAGCAGCTCTCACTTCTACGAGCAGTACTTC
CDR3: CASSSHFYEQYF

V: TRBV30
D: -
J: TRBJ2-1
size: -
DNA: TGTGCCTGGGTTGGCTACATGAGGAATGAGCAGTTCTTC
CDR3: CAWVGYMRNEQFF

V: TRBV2
D: TRBD1
J: TRBJ2-5
size: once
DNA: TGTGCCAGCAGGTATCAGACAGGGGTCCAAGAGACCCAGTACTTC
CDR3: CASRYQTGVQETQYF

V: TRBV7-9
D: -
J: TRBJ1-6
size: -
DNA: TGTGCCAGCAGCTTAGGGGAGTCACCCCTCCACTTT
CDR3: CASSLGESPLHF

V: TRBV10-3
D: TRBD2
J: TRBJ2-1
size: -
DNA: TGTGCCATCAGTGGACCTAGCGGGAGTCAGGATGAGCAGTTCTTC
CDR3: CAISGPSGSQDEQFF

V: TRBV4-2
D: TRBD2
J: TRBJ2-7
size: -
DNA: TGTGCCAGCAGCCAAGGTACTAGCGGGGCCCCCATCTCCTACGAGCAGTACTTC
CDR3: CASSQGTSGAPISYEQYF

V: TRBV3-1/TRBV3-2
D: -
J: TRBJ2-7
size: -
DNA: TGTGCCAGCAGCCTCACAGTTTCCTACGAGCAGTACTTC
CDR3: CASSLTVSYEQYF

V: TRBV6-5
D: -
J: TRBJ2-7
size: -
DNA: TGTGCCAGCAGGACCGGGATTGCCTACGAGCAGTACTTC
CDR3: CASRTGIAYEQYF

V: TRBV7-2
D: TRBD2
J: TRBJ2-5
size: -
DNA: TGTGCCAGCAGCTTTAATAGCGGGGGGAGAGAGACCCAGTACTTC
CDR3: CASSFNSGGRETQYF

V: TRBV15
D: TRBD2
J: TRBJ2-1
size: -
DNA: TGTGCCACCAGCAGAGACGGAGCGGGGGATGAGCAGTTCTTC
CDR3: CATSRDGAGDEQFF

V: TRBV7-9
D: -
J: TRBJ2-2
size: -
DNA: TGTGCCAGCAGCTTCGCCGGGGAGCTGTTTTTT
CDR3: CASSFAGELFF

V: TRBV6-2/TRBV6-3
D: TRBD2
J: TRBJ2-3
size: once
DNA: TGTGCCAGCAGTTATGCTCTCGGCGGGGGGTCTAGCACAGATACGCAGTATTTT
CDR3: CASSYALGGGSSTDTQYF

V: TRBV5-1
D: TRBD2
J: TRBJ2-1
size: -
DNA: TGCGCCAGCAGCTTGGCCCGAGCGGGGGACTTAGACAATGAGCAGTTCTTC
CDR3: CASSLARAGDLDNEQFF

V: TRBV6-2/TRBV6-3
D: TRBD2
J: TRBJ2-1
size: -
DNA: TGTGCCAGCAGTCGAGCTAGCGGGTGGACCTACAATGAGCAGTTCTTC
CDR3: CASSRASGWTYNEQFF

V: TRBV6-6
D: -
J: TRBJ1-6
size: -
DNA: TGTGCCAGCAGTCCGGGGAGTGGGAATTCACCCCTCCACTTT
CDR3: CASSPGSGNSPLHF

V: TRBV6-2/TRBV6-3
D: TRBD1
J: TRBJ1-6
size: -
DNA: TGTGCCAGCAGCCGGTGGACAGGGGCCCTACCAAGGGCCCTCCACTTT
CDR3: CASSRWTGALPRALHF

V: TRBV6-5
D: -
J: TRBJ1-2
size: -
DNA: TGTGCCAGCAAAAGGGGGTCTGGGCGGAATGGCTACACCTTC
CDR3: CASKRGSGRNGYTF

V: TRBV24-1
D: -
J: TRBJ1-5
size: -
DNA: TGTGCCACCAGTGATTCTCCCTCAGGACCCCAGCATTTT
CDR3: CATSDSPSGPQHF

V: TRBV5-6
D: -
J: TRBJ2-7
size: -
DNA: TGTGCCAGCAGCTTGGCCACAGGGTTTGTGTACGAGCAGTACTTC
CDR3: CASSLATGFVYEQYF

V: TRBV5-1
D: -
J: TRBJ1-1
size: -
DNA: TGCGCCAGCAGCTCTCGGCCGGGGGGCACTGAAGCTTTCTTT
CDR3: CASSSRPGGTEAFF

V: TRBV13
D: -
J: TRBJ2-7
size: -
DNA: TGTGCCAGCAGCTTCTACAGCTACGAGCAGTACTTC
CDR3: CASSFYSYEQYF

V: TRBV9
D: TRBD1
J: TRBJ1-2
size: -
DNA: TGTGCCAGCACCCAAAGCGGACAGGGGGCTAACTATGGCTACACCTTC
CDR3: CASTQSGQGANYGYTF

V: TRBV7-9
D: TRBD2
J: TRBJ2-2
size: -
DNA: TGTGCCAGCAGCTTAGGGGCCCTAGCGGGTGTTAACACCGGGGAGCTGTTTTTT
CDR3: CASSLGALAGVNTGELFF

V: TRBV9
D: TRBD1
J: TRBJ2-3
size: -
DNA: TGTGCCAGCAGCGTCTGGGACAGGGGACCAGATACGCAGTATTTT
CDR3: CASSVWDRGPDTQYF

V: TRBV14
D: -
J: TRBJ1-2
size: -
DNA: TGTGCCAGCAGCCCCCAGGGATACTATGGCTACACCTTC
CDR3: CASSPQGYYGYTF

V: TRBV11-3
D: TRBD2
J: TRBJ2-7
size: -
DNA: TGTGCCAGCAGCTTGGGGCCAGCGGGGGAGCAGTACTTC
CDR3: CASSLGPAGEQYF

V: TRBV6-6
D: -
J: TRBJ1-6
size: -
DNA: TGTGCCAGCAGCCCGGACATCTCCTATAATTCACCCCTCCACTTT
CDR3: CASSPDISYNSPLHF

V: TRBV30
D: TRBD2
J: TRBJ2-5
size: -
DNA: TGTGCCTGGGGGGGGGAGCGGGAGGTGGAGACCCAGTACTTC
CDR3: CAWGGEREVETQYF

V: TRBV6-6
D: -
J: TRBJ1-1
size: -
DNA: TGTGCCAGCAGGCCGAAGGGGCTCAACACTGAAGCTTTCTTT
CDR3: CASRPKGLNTEAFF

V: TRBV19
D: TRBD1
J: TRBJ2-7
size: -
DNA: TGTGCCAGTAGCCATCCGGGACAGGGTTTTTACGAGCAGTACTTC
CDR3: CASSHPGQGFYEQYF

V: TRBV4-1
D: TRBD1
J: TRBJ2-5
size: -
DNA: TGCGCCAGCAGGGACAGGGGGCAGGAGACCCAGTACTTC
CDR3: CASRDRGQETQYF

V: TRBV2
D: -
J: TRBJ2-5
size: -
DNA: TGTGCCAGCAGTGATGTAGGGGCGGAGACCCAGTACTTC
CDR3: CASSDVGAETQYF

V: TRBV5-5
D: -
J: TRBJ2-3
size: -
DNA: TGTGCCAGCAGCACCATAGCCCCAGATACGCAGTATTTT
CDR3: CASSTIAPDTQYF

V: TRBV29-1
D: TRBD2
J: TRBJ2-3
size: -
DNA: TGCAGCGTTGAAGATAGACTAGCGGGGGGTTCATCAAGGGCTAGCACAGATACGCAGTATTTT
CDR3: CSVEDRLAGGSSRASTDTQYF

V: TRBV19
D: -
J: TRBJ2-7
size: -
DNA: TGTGCCAGTAGTATACCCGGGTCCTACGAGCAGTACTTC
CDR3: CASSIPGSYEQYF

V: TRBV18
D: -
J: TRBJ2-3
size: -
DNA: TGTGCCAGCTCACCGGGTCAGGGGTCGGCAGATACGCAGTATTTT
CDR3: CASSPGQGSADTQYF

V: TRBV9
D: TRBD1
J: TRBJ2-5
size: -
DNA: TGTGCCAGCAGCGTAGCTGACAGGGTTGAGACCCAGTACTTC
CDR3: CASSVADRVETQYF

V: TRBV2
D: -
J: TRBJ2-7
size: -
DNA: TGTGCCAGCATGGACTCCCAATTTGCCGAGCAGTACTTC
CDR3: CASMDSQFAEQYF

V: TRBV7-9
D: -
J: TRBJ2-7
size: -
DNA: TGTGCCAGCAGCGAAAATCGGGGCTACGAGCAGTACTTC
CDR3: CASSENRGYEQYF

V: TRBV27
D: -
J: TRBJ2-1
size: -
DNA: TGTGCCAGCAGACCCACTAGAAGAGACAATGAGCAGTTCTTC
CDR3: CASRPTRRDNEQFF

V: TRBV18
D: -
J: TRBJ1-1
size: -
DNA: TGTGCCAACCAGGAAAGCCTGAACACTGAAGCTTTCTTT
CDR3: CANQESLNTEAFF